This TCR beta chain came from a study of OX40 agonist ivuxolimab in advanced cancers. Regarding the complete study: Ivuxolimab was an agonistic, fully human IgG2 monoclonal antibody directed against OX40 (CD134), a costimulatory receptor. In the dose-escalation cohort, approximately 80% of patients were male, and the mean age was approximately 60 years with a range of roughly 23 to 79. Among the 50 to 55 dose-escalation patients, about 19 had hepatocellular carcinoma, around 15 melanoma, 9 renal cell carcinoma and 9 head and neck cancer. The purpose of peripheral TCRbeta sequencing was to test whether ivuxolimab changed TCR sequence diversity and led to clonal T-cell expansion. Intravenous ivuxolimab was administered to patients every 2 weeks at six dose levels: 0.01, 0.1, 0.3, 1.5, 3 and 10 mg/kg. The paper covers the monotherapy dose-escalation part of the phase I ivuxolimab trial, which included N of about 56 patients. Prior anti-PD-1, anti-PD-L1 or anti-CTLA-4 therapy was permitted, and approximately 40% of dose-escalation patients had received checkpoint inhibitors. Partial responses were achieved by three dose-escalation patients, of whom one had hepatocellular carcinoma and two had cutaneous melanoma. Results and caveats for the whole study, not just this receptor: In partial responders in the 0.1-3.0 mg/kg groups, normalized peripheral clonal expansion was found to be among the lowest, especially among CD8+ T cells. The antigen specificity of the clonally expanded peripheral T cells was not determined. Low levels of normalized T-cell clonal expansion were also seen in some nonresponding patients. After ivuxolimab, expanded clones were on average more numerous among CD8+ T cells than among CD4+ T cells. Clonal expansion of both CD4+ and CD8+ blood T cells was observed from baseline to week 6 at doses 0.1 to 3.0 mg/kg.

CDR1 and CDR2, looked up from the germline V gene (reference sequence), are LNHDA and SQIVND. Clipping removes 5 bases from V and 2 bases from J, with 9 as the unmatched junction base count. From cysteine to phenylalanine, the CDR3 is 16 amino acids long. Of the read, only the CDR3 DNA is kept; its 48 bases are in frame from base 1. The trial excluded patients who had a history of autoimmune disease or were on systemic immunosuppression. Peripheral blood for TCR sequencing was collected from all dose cohorts at baseline, on cycle 4 day 1, and on cycle 7 day 1. Samples were obtained from an open-label, multicenter, first-in-human phase I dose-escalation trial of ivuxolimab. Adults with locally advanced or metastatic head and neck squamous cell, hepatocellular, melanoma or renal cell carcinoma were enrolled in the trial. Before TCR sequencing, CD4+ T cells and CD8+ T cells from peripheral blood were sorted into separate populations.

Notes on this clone: Its antigen target is currently unknown. No much larger clone exists at a distance of one base, and base qualities are not known.

For sequencing of the TCRbeta CDR3 region, genomic DNA was extracted from the sorted cells. The immunoSEQ Assay was used to sequence the TCRbeta CDR3 regions. Sourced from immuneACCESS, this table was stored by TCRdb with only in-frame sequences that have V and J called. A share of the clones is absent; for the studies checked, an unresolved V gene accounts for under half, and the remainder has no known explanation. Counted in this sample were fewer than 25,000 clones; around 85% of them appeared once. Of the sample, 16% is held by the ten largest clones. The receptor was derived from an adult with an advanced solid tumor such as melanoma, head and neck, liver or kidney cancer. The material sequenced was CD4+ or CD8+ T cells sorted from blood, taken in a trial of the OX40 agonist ivuxolimab. The rearranged chain carries TRBV19 and TRBJ2-4; 7 junctional bases match TRBD1. The DNA sequence is TGTGCCAGTAGTTCGACAGGGATTGTGTCCAAAAACATTCAGTACTTC. It translates to CASSSTGIVSKNIQYF.